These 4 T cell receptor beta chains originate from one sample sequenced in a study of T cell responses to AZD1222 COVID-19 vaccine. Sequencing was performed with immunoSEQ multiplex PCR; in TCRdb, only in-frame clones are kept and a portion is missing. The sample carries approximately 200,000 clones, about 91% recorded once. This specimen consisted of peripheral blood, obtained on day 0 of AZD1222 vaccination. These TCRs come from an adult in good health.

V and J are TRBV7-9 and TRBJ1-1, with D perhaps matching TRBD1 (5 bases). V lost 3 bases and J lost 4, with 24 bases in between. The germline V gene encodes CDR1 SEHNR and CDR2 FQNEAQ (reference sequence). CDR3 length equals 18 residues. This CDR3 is CASSLKGIPDPGGTEAFF. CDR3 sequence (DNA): TGTGCCAGCAGCTTGAAGGGGATCCCGGATCCGGGGGGCACTGAAGCTTTCTTT.

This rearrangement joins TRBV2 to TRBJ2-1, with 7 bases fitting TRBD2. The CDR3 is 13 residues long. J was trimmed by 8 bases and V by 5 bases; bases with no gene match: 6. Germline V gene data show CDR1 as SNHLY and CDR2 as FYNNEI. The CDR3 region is CASSSEGGDEQFF. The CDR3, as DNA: TGTGCCAGCAGTTCGGAGGGAGGGGATGAGCAGTTCTTC.

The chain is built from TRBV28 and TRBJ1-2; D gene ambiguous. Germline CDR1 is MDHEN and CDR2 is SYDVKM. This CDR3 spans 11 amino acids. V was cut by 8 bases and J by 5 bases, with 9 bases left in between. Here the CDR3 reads CASGPPYGYTF. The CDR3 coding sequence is TGTGCCAGCGGACCCCCGTATGGCTACACCTTC.

Here the CDR3 DNA reads TGTGCCTGGAGTGTAGGGGGGTTCATGGTCCCCTACGAGCAGTACTTC. Residues: CAWSVGGFMVPYEQYF. The rearrangement joins TRBV30 to TRBJ2-7, with D perhaps TRBD1 or TRBD2 (6 bases each). Germline loops: CDR1 GTSNPN, CDR2 SVGIG (reference sequence). Trimming removed 0 bases at V and 2 bases at J, with 17 bases between. There are 16 residues in the CDR3.